The sequence of this T cell receptor beta chain was determined in a study of blood T cell repertoires in COVID-19. Study overall: The cDNA or gDNA used as material had been derived from T cells, B-cell-depleted T cells, or PBMCs.

The CDR3 spans 13 residues. Germline CDR1 is SQVTM and CDR2 is ANQGSEA. Trimming removed 3 bases from V and 1 base from J, with 6 bases in between. In the authors' workflow: Reference gene primer amplification in the assay estimated nucleated cell counts. The assay was immunoSEQ multiplex PCR, and TCRdb's table has in-frame clones only and misses some. D and trimming come from the DNA, and the V and J calls and clone size come from that table. The table lists about 130,000 clones, approximately 88% of them singletons, with roughly an eighth in the top ten. The clonotype originates from a woman aged 25 to 45 who had recovered from COVID-19. What was sequenced was peripheral blood. The genes are TRBV29-1 and TRBJ2-2; tentatively, D is TRBD1 (5 bases). This CDR3 reads CSVDRENTGELFF. CDR3 DNA: TGCAGCGTTGACAGGGAGAACACCGGGGAGCTGTTTTTT.